The sequence of this T cell receptor beta chain was determined in a study of T cell responses to AZD1222 COVID-19 vaccine. Generated by immunoSEQ multiplex PCR, the TCRdb table keeps only in-frame clones and is missing some. This sample has about 120,000 clones, with about nine tenths found just once. A note on this clone: The antigen remains unidentified.

The V and J ends lost 7 bases and 3 bases respectively, with 18 bases between them. The germline V gene has CDR1 LNHDA and CDR2 SQIVND (reference sequence). This CDR3 has 15 amino acids. Study-wide points: Epitopes outside B.1.351 and B.1.1.7 mutated regions reportedly drew nearly half of spike TCRs. CD4 TCRs covered the whole spike, strongest at regions 160-218 and 743-854.

The rearrangement joins TRBV19 to TRBJ1-1; the D is unclear. The sample here was peripheral blood, taken 28 days after the second AZD1222 dose. The source of this sequence is an adult who received the AZD1222 COVID-19 vaccine. In DNA form, the CDR3 reads TGTGCCAGTAATAGCAACGGGAACATAGACACTGAAGCTTTCTTT. Translation gives CASNSNGNIDTEAFF.